This T cell receptor beta chain is drawn from a study of CD8+ T cells in alopecia areata. The wider study: Patients in the treated group were given tofacitinib by mouth, 5 to 10 mg twice a day. The drug, tofacitinib, lasted 6 to 18 months, followed by 6 months off drug.

RNA was isolated and reverse transcribed to cDNA, the sequencing template. The method was immunoSEQ multiplex PCR; TCRdb's version includes in-frame clones alone and lacks a portion of them. This table holds some 130,000 clones, approximately 49% found once. The receptor comes from a human donor with alopecia areata. The sequencing used CD8+ T cells sorted from blood, collected at week 0.

In nucleotides, the CDR3 is TGTGCCAGCAGTGAGACAGATTATTTTCAGCCCCAGCATTTT. Amino acid sequence: CASSETDYFQPQHF. The V gene is TRBV2, the J gene TRBJ1-5; tentative D call: TRBD1 (5 bases). V lost 3 bases to trimming and J lost 6 bases, with 12 bases between them. This CDR3 region has 14 residues. CDR1 and CDR2 from the germline V gene are SNHLY and FYNNEI.